Shown below are 13 T cell receptor beta chains from a single sample sequenced in a study of T cells in Graves' hyperthyroidism and ophthalmopathy. Amplified TCR beta CDR3 regions came from RNA transcripts. First-round RT-PCR of the TCR CDR3 relied on the HTBI primer set. In TCRdb, the multiplex PCR reads were re-called with MiXCR into one record per CDR3 protein. Of around 600,000 distinct CDR3 sequences listed, nearly 45% are singletons. Sequencing used peripheral blood or thyroid tissue (not recorded which). These receptors were taken from an adult man with Graves' disease, either hyperthyroidism or ophthalmopathy (not recorded which).

V gene TRBV15 combines with J gene TRBJ1-5; possible D gene TRBD1, 5 bases. CDR1 LNHNV and CDR2 YYDKDF come from the germline V gene (reference sequence). V gave up 3 bases and J gave up 11 bases, with 17 bases separating them. CDR3 length equals 14 residues. CDR3 DNA: TGTGCCACCAGCAGGGACAACACCCCATGGGCCCAGCATTTT. Protein product: CATSRDNTPWAQHF.

The chain recombines TRBV15 with TRBJ1-6, with D tentatively TRBD1 (6 bases). There are 16 residues in the CDR3. V shed 3 bases and J shed 3 bases, with 12 bases lying between them. The germline V gene has CDR1 LNHNV and CDR2 YYDKDF (reference sequence). As DNA, the CDR3 is TGTGCCACCAGCAGCCTAAGGGACATCTATAATTCACCCCTCCACTTT. It is translated as CATSSLRDIYNSPLHF.

This clonotype was seen more than once but under ten times. The rearrangement uses TRBV6-5 and TRBJ1-3; D uncertain. This CDR3 is built from 14 residues. Germline V gene data show CDR1 as MNHEY and CDR2 as SVGAGI. V lost 2 bases and J 4 bases, leaving 9 bases between the germline ends. The CDR3, as DNA: TGTGCCAGCAGTTACGGACTCGGAGGAAACACCATATATTTT. This codes for CASSYGLGGNTIYF.

The chain couples TRBV12-3 or TRBV12-4 to TRBJ2-1; 11 bases are a match to TRBD2. The J call is doubtful: the DNA matches TRBJ2-7 better. The CDR3 totals 15 residues. CDR3 sequence (DNA): TGTGCCAGCAGTACTAGCGGGAGAATTGACAATGAGCAGTACTTC. Its translation is CASSTSGRIDNEQYF.

This chain uses TRBV5-1 with TRBJ2-2; D possibly uses TRBD1 or TRBD2 (5 bases each). Trimming pared 4 bases from V and 7 bases from J, leaving 8 bases between. CDR1 and CDR2 from the germline V gene are SGHRS and YFSETQ. The CDR3 spans 12 residues. This CDR3 reads CASSRDVGELFF. The CDR3 DNA reads TGCGCCAGCAGCCGGGACGTCGGGGAGCTGTTTTTT.

The V gene is TRBV24-1, the J gene TRBJ2-7; either TRBD1 or TRBD2 may fit D (6 bases each). Germline-derived CDR1 and CDR2 are KGHDR and SFDVKD. The length of the CDR3 is 13 residues. V was trimmed by 5 bases and J by 5 bases, leaving 12 bases between them. The DNA of the CDR3 is TGTGCCACCAGTGGAACGGGGGCCGACGAGCAGTACTTC. This sequence encodes CATSGTGADEQYF.

CDR3 sequence reads: CASRSRRDIWANVLTF. The DNA of the CDR3 is TGTGCCAGCAGGAGCCGCCGGGACATCTGGGCCAACGTCCTGACTTTC. The V call is TRBV10-3, the J call TRBJ2-6; tentatively, D is TRBD1 (6 bases). V was cut by 10 bases and J by 5 bases, with 21 bases left in between. The CDR3 covers 16 residues. Germline loops: CDR1 ENHRY, CDR2 SYGVKD.

The chain combines TRBV7-9 with TRBJ1-1, with D maybe TRBD1 (5 bases). V lost 5 bases and J 5 bases, leaving 15 bases between the germline ends. CDR3 size: 14 residues. Looked up from germline, CDR1 is SEHNR and CDR2 is FQNEAQ (reference sequence). CDR3 bases: TGTGCCAGCAGCCGCGTGGGGGGTGATACTGAAGCTTTCTTT. It encodes CASSRVGGDTEAFF.

This clonotype was observed a handful of times. The gene calls are TRBV7-9 and TRBJ1-4; D ambiguous. This CDR3 has 16 amino acids. Trimming took 3 bases from V and 0 from J, leaving 11 bases between them. The V gene's germline CDR1 is SEHNR and CDR2 FQNEAQ (reference sequence). The DNA of the CDR3 is TGTGCCAGCAGCTTGGACCTGCCTGCAACTAATGAAAAACTGTTTTTT. Translation gives CASSLDLPATNEKLFF.

V usage is TRBV20-1 and J usage is TRBJ2-7; D unclear. Germline assignment: CDR1 DFQATT and CDR2 SNEGSKA (reference sequence). The CDR3 covers 11 residues. V dropped 0 bases and J dropped 7 bases, with 7 bases sitting between them. Here the CDR3 reads CSARDQEEQYF. As DNA, the CDR3 is TGCAGTGCTAGAGATCAGGAGGAGCAGTACTTC.

This clonotype was seen ten or more times. The genes are TRBV6-5 and TRBJ1-4; D possibly corresponds to TRBD1 (5 bases). The V end lost 6 bases, the J end lost 5 bases, and 10 bases lay between the germline ends. CDR1 is MNHEY, CDR2 SVGAGI, per germline. The CDR3 consists of 13 residues. The DNA for the CDR3 is TGTGCCAGCAGCCGCTGGGACAATGAAAAACTGTTTTTT. It translates to CASSRWDNEKLFF.

A single count supports this clonotype. The genes are TRBV10-3 and TRBJ1-6; perhaps TRBD1 as D (5 bases). Germline loops: CDR1 ENHRY, CDR2 SYGVKD. The CDR3 has 14 residues. Trimming pared 4 bases from V and 9 bases from J, leaving 13 bases between. CDR3 DNA sequence: TGTGCCATCAGTGGTGGGCAGGGTACTTCACCCCTCCACTTT. Translated, it gives CAISGGQGTSPLHF.

V gene TRBV20-1 combines with J gene TRBJ2-5; TRBD1 matches at 12 bases. The CDR3 extends over 20 amino acids. Germline V CDR1 and CDR2: DFQATT, SNEGSKA (reference sequence). The ends lost 3 bases at V and 5 bases at J; junction bases unmatched: 22. CDR3: CSARVSGTGGRRQTGETQYF. CDR3 DNA sequence: TGCAGTGCTAGGGTGTCCGGGACAGGGGGCAGAAGGCAGACAGGGGAGACCCAGTACTTC.